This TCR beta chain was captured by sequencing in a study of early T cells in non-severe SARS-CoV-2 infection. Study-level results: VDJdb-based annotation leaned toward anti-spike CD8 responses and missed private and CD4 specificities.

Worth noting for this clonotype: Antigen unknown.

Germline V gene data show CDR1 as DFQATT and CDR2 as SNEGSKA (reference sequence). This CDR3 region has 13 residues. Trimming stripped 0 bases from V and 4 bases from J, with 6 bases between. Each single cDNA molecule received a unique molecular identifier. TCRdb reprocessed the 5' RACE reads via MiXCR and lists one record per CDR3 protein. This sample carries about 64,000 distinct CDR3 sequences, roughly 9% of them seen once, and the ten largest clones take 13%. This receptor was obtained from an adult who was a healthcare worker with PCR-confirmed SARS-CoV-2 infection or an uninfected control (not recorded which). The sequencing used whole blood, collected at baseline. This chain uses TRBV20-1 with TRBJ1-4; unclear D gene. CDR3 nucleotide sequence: TGCAGTGCTAGAGAGGGAGTTAATGAAAAACTGTTTTTT. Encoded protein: CSAREGVNEKLFF.